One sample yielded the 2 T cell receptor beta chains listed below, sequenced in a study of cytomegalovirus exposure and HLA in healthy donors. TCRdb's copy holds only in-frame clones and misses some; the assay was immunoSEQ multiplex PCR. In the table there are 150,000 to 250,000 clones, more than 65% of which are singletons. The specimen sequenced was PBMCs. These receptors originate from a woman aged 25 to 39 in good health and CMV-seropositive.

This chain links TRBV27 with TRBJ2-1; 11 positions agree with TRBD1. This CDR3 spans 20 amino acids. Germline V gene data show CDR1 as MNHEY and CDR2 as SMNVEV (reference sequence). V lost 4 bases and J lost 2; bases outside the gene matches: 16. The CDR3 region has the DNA TGTGCCAGCAGTTCATCGCCCATGTCGGGGGGACAGGGGGCCTACAATGAGCAGTTCTTC. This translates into CASSSSPMSGGQGAYNEQFF.

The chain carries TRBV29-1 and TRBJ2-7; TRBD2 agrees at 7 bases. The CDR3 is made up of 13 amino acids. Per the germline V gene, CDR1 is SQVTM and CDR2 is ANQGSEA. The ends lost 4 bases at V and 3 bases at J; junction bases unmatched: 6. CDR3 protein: CSVGGGSIYEQYF. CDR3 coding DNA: TGCAGCGTTGGGGGCGGGAGTATCTACGAGCAGTACTTC.